This T cell receptor beta chain was identified during a study of cytomegalovirus exposure and HLA in healthy donors. To note about this clone: Its antigen is undetermined.

Findings of the study overall: Later analysis identified about 17,000 TCR beta sequences associated with HLA alleles, using a false discovery rate threshold of 0.05.

The primer mix had 60 Vbeta and 13 Jbeta primers. The authors' processing: It was a later analysis that counted about 80 million unique TCR beta chains, of which some 9.9 million were shared. Assay: immunoSEQ multiplex PCR; the TCRdb copy retains only in-frame clones and omits some. D and trimming come from the DNA, and the V and J calls and clone size come from that table. The sample includes 84,000 or so clones, more than 65% seen only once; the top ten take 2.5% to 3.5%. Per germline, CDR1 SEHNR and CDR2 FQNEAQ (reference sequence). After removal of 5 bases from V and 4 bases from J, the junction contained 8 bases not matched to a gene. The CDR3 totals 15 residues.

The receptor was isolated from a man aged 25-45 years in good health and CMV-seronegative. This sequence joins TRBV7-9 and TRBJ1-1, with 9 bases aligning to TRBD1. The material sequenced was PBMCs. CDR3: CASSPGTGLATEAFF. The CDR3 nucleotides read TGTGCCAGCAGCCCGGGGACAGGGTTGGCCACTGAAGCTTTCTTT.